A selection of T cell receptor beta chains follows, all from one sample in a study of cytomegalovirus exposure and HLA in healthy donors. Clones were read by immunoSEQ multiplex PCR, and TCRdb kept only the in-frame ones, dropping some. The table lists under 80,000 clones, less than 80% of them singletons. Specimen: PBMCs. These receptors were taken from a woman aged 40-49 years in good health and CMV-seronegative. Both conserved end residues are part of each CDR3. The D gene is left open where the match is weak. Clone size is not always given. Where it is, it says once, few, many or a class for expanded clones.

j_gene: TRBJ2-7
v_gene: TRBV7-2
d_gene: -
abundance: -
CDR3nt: TGTGCCAGCAGCTTAGGAAGGGGCGCTGAGTACGAGCAGTACTTC
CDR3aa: CASSLGRGAEYEQYF

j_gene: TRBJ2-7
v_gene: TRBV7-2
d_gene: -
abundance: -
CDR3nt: TGTGCCAGCAGCTGGGGTGGGGCCTCCTACGAGCAGTACTTC
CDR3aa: CASSWGGASYEQYF

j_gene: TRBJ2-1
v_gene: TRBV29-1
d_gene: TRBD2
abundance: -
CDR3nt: TGCAGCGCCAGCGTCGGGTTAGCGGGGAACAATGAGCAGTTCTTC
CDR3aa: CSASVGLAGNNEQFF

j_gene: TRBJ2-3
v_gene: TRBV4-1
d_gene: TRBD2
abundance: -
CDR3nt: TGCGCCAGCAGCCAAGATAGCGGGAGCACAGATACGCAGTATTTT
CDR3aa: CASSQDSGSTDTQYF

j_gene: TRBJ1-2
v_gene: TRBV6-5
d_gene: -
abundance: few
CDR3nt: TGTGCCAGCAGTTACCTAAGAGACGGGGGCTATGGCTACACCTTC
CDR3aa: CASSYLRDGGYGYTF

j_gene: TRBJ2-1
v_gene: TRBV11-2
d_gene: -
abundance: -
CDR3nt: TGTGCCAGCAGCGGCATTACAGGGCACAATGAGCAGTTCTTC
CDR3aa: CASSGITGHNEQFF

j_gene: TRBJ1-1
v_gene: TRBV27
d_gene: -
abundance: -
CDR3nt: TGTGCCAGCACCTCTCAACAGGCGTTGAACACTGAAGCTTTCTTT
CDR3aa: CASTSQQALNTEAFF

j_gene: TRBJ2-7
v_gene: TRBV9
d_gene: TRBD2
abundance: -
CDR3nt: TGTGCCAGCAGCGTAGGTCATAGCGGGAGGGCCGACGAGCAGTACTTC
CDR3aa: CASSVGHSGRADEQYF

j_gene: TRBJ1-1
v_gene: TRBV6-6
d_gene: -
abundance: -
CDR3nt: TGTGCCACGGGGGTTCCCGGGAGACTGAACACTGGGGCTTTCTTT
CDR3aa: CATGVPGRLNTGAFF

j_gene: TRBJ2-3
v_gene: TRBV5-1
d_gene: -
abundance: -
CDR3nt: TGCGCCAGCAGCTCGGGGGAGTGGAACACAGATACGCAGTATTTT
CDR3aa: CASSSGEWNTDTQYF

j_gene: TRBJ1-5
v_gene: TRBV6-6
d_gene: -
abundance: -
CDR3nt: TGTGCCAGCAGTACTACGACGGATCAGCCCCAGCATTTT
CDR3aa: CASSTTTDQPQHF

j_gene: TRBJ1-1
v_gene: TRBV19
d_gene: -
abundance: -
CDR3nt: TGTGCCAGTAGTATAAGGGTTTCTGGGGCAACTGAAGCTTTCTTT
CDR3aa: CASSIRVSGATEAFF

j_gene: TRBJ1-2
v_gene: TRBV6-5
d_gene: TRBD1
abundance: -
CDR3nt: TGTGCCAGCAGCCGGGACAGCTATGGCTACACCTTC
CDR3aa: CASSRDSYGYTF

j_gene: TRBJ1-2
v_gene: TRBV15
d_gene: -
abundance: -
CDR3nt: TGTGCCACCAGCAGAGTGGGAGGCTATGGCTACACCTTC
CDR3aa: CATSRVGGYGYTF

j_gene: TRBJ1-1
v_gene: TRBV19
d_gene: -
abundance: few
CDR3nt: TGTGCCAGTAGTACAGGGTGGACTGAAGCTTTCTTT
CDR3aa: CASSTGWTEAFF

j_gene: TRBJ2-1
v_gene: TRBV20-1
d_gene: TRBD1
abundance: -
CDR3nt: TGCAGTGCTCCGACAGGGCGTCCGTTCTTC
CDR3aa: CSAPTGRPFF

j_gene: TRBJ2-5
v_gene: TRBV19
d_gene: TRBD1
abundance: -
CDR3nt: TGTGCCAGTAGTACGGGACAGCTCCAAGAGACCCAGTACTTC
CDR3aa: CASSTGQLQETQYF

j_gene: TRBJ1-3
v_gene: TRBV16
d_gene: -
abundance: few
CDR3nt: TGTGCCAGCAGTCGAATTACAGGGAGCTCTGGAAACACCATATATTTT
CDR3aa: CASSRITGSSGNTIYF

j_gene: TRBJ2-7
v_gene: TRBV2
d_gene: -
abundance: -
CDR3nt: TGTGCCAGCAGTCTCGTGATCAGGGGCGAGCAGTACTTC
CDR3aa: CASSLVIRGEQYF

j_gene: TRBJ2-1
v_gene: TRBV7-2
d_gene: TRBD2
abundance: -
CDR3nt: TGTGCCAGCAGCTTGGTAATAGCGGGACACAATGAGCAGTTCTTC
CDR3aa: CASSLVIAGHNEQFF

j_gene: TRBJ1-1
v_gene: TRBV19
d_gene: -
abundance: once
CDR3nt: TGTGCCAGCAGTACCACAGGGCTCACTGAAGCTTTCTTT
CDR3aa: CASSTTGLTEAFF

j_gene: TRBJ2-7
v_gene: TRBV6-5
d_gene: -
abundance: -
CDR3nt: TGTGCCAGCCAAGGAGGGGGCCTGAGCTCCTACGAGCAGTACTTC
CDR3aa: CASQGGGLSSYEQYF